This TCR beta chain emerged from a study of PD-L1 blockade in urothelial cancer. Time point of the sample: peripheral blood 6 weeks after treatment start. Every PCR received spiked-in synthetic TCR analog templates. Libraries were prepared by immunoSEQ multiplex PCR; TCRdb keeps only in-frame clonotypes and omits some of them. The sample shows around 38,000 clones, 70% to 90% of them seen only once. V was shortened by 3 bases and J by 7 bases, with 8 bases between the two germline ends. CDR1 and CDR2 from the germline V gene are SGHNT and YYREEE (reference sequence). The CDR3 is made up of 11 amino acids.

V is TRBV5-4 and J is TRBJ2-7, with a tentative D call TRBD2 (6 bases). The TCR originated in a man in his 60s with urothelial cancer. Sequencing was performed on PBMCs, taken around atezolizumab (anti-PD-L1) treatment. The CDR3 DNA sequence: TGTGCCAGCAGCTGGAGGGATGAGCAGTACTTC. Translation gives CASSWRDEQYF.